The rows below give T cell receptor beta chains drawn from one sample of a study of blood T cell repertoires in COVID-19. Assay: immunoSEQ multiplex PCR; the TCRdb copy retains only in-frame clones and omits some. The repertoire holds some 200,000 clones, with 86% as singletons. Sample: peripheral blood. Receptors originate from a man in his 70s with acute or convalescent COVID-19. The CDR3 runs from the conserved cysteine through the conserved F or W. Each record gives: V gene, D gene, J gene, CDR3 DNA, CDR3 protein. D genes are given only for firm matches.

TRBV9	.	TRBJ1-3	TGTGCCAGCAGTTATCAGGGGCTCTCTGGAAACACCATATATTTT	CASSYQGLSGNTIYF
TRBV5-1	TRBD1	TRBJ1-1	TGCGCCAGCAGCTTCGAGGGGGCGCAGAACACTGAAGCTTTCTTT	CASSFEGAQNTEAFF
TRBV5-1	TRBD1	TRBJ1-6	TGCGCCAGCAGCACACGACAGGGTGATTCACCCCTCCACTTT	CASSTRQGDSPLHF
TRBV2	TRBD1	TRBJ2-2	TGTGCCAGCAGTGAATCTTGGACAGGCATCGGGGAGCTGTTTTTT	CASSESWTGIGELFF
TRBV2	TRBD1	TRBJ1-2	TGTGCCAGCAGTGAGGGACAGGGAGGCTACACCTTC	CASSEGQGGYTF
TRBV18	.	TRBJ2-4	TGTGCCAGCTCACCTTCGATGAACAGGGATACTGACATTCAGTACTTC	CASSPSMNRDTDIQYF
TRBV3-1/TRBV3-2	.	TRBJ2-2	TGTGCCAGCAGCCTTTATGGCACAGGGAACACCGGGGAGCTGTTTTTT	CASSLYGTGNTGELFF
TRBV3-1/TRBV3-2	TRBD1	TRBJ2-7	TGTGCCAGCAGCCAAGAGACAGGGGAAAGATCCTACGAGCAGTACTTC	CASSQETGERSYEQYF
TRBV7-3	.	TRBJ2-2	TGTGCCAGCAGCTTAGACACCACCGGGGAGCTGTTTTTT	CASSLDTTGELFF
TRBV5-4	TRBD2	TRBJ2-7	TGTGCCAGCAGCTTGGGACTAGCGGCGAGCTACGAGCAGTACTTC	CASSLGLAASYEQYF
TRBV6-2/TRBV6-3	.	TRBJ2-7	TGTGCCAGCAGTTACCCGGCGGGTAGCGGCCACTACGAGCAGTACTTC	CASSYPAGSGHYEQYF
TRBV10-1	TRBD1	TRBJ1-1	TGCGCCAGCAGTGGACGACAGGGATCTGCCGAAGCTTTCTTT	CASSGRQGSAEAFF
TRBV27	TRBD2	TRBJ2-2	TGTGCCAGCCAAGCGGGGCGGGACACCGGGGAGCTGTTTTTT	CASQAGRDTGELFF
TRBV19	TRBD1	TRBJ1-5	TGTGCCAGTAGTATTGGTGGGACAGGGGTAGTTCAGCCCCAGCATTTT	CASSIGGTGVVQPQHF
TRBV5-1	.	TRBJ2-2	TGCGCCAGCAGCTTGTACGGGGAAGACGCCGGGGAGCTGTTTTTT	CASSLYGEDAGELFF
TRBV7-9	.	TRBJ1-6	TGTGCCAGCAGCCGGTCGGCGTCCGGGAATTCACCCCTCCACTTT	CASSRSASGNSPLHF
TRBV29-1	.	TRBJ2-7	TGCAGCGTTGTCCCCTTCCCGGCGGCCCGCCGCGAGCAGTACTTC	CSVVPFPAARREQYF
TRBV5-8	TRBD1	TRBJ1-6	TGTGCCAGCAGCTTCGGGACAGTTTATAATTCACCCCTCCACTTT	CASSFGTVYNSPLHF